The sequence of this T cell receptor (beta chain) was determined in a study of OX40 agonist ivuxolimab in advanced cancers. Across the study: Those enrolled were roughly 80% male, with a mean age of around 60 years and ages from roughly 23 to 80.

The CDR3 contains 14 residues. Looked up from germline, CDR1 is MNHNS and CDR2 is SASEGT. J lost 2 bases, V lost 6 bases, and 7 bases had no gene match. Generated by immunoSEQ multiplex PCR, the TCRdb table keeps only in-frame clones and is missing some. The sample lists around 100,000 clones; roughly 90% were seen once. The chain couples TRBV6-1 to TRBJ2-7, with 7 bases that match TRBD1. The origin of this receptor is an adult with an advanced solid tumor such as melanoma, head and neck, liver or kidney cancer. Sequencing was performed on CD4+ or CD8+ T cells sorted from blood, taken in a trial of the OX40 agonist ivuxolimab. CDR3 region: CASRRTGSTYEQYF. The CDR3 DNA sequence: TGTGCCAGCAGGAGGACAGGCTCCACCTACGAGCAGTACTTC.